The 14 T cell receptor beta chains presented below share a single source sample, sequenced in a study of blood T cell repertoires in COVID-19. Assay used: immunoSEQ multiplex PCR; TCRdb lists only in-frame clones, some missing. Here the sample spans under 150,000 clones, around nine tenths being singletons. Sequencing was done on a sample of peripheral blood. The receptors come from a middle-aged man with acute or convalescent COVID-19.

The V call is TRBV19, the J call TRBJ1-5; D call uncertain. Germline CDR1 LNHDA, CDR2 SQIVND (reference sequence). CDR3 length: 13 residues. Between the trimmed V and J ends, which lost 3 bases and 8 bases, there was a span of 11 bases. CDR3 in DNA: TGTGCCAGTAGTATCCTGATCGCGGAGCCCCAGCATTTT. Translating it yields CASSILIAEPQHF.

The chain links TRBV7-2 to TRBJ1-4; 8 bases are shared with TRBD1. The CDR3 is made up of 14 amino acids. J lost 3 bases, V lost 5 bases, and 2 bases had no gene match. CDR1 is SGHTA, CDR2 FQGNSA, per germline. The CDR3, as DNA: TGTGCCAGCAGCAAGACAGGGGCTAATGAAAAACTGTTTTTT. It is translated as CASSKTGANEKLFF. Filled out from reference TRBV7-2 and TRBJ1-4, the complete variable domain reads GAGVSQSPSNKVTEKGKDVELRCDPISGHTALYWYRQSLGQGLEFLIYFQGNSAPDKSGLPSDRFSAERTGGSVSTLTIQRTQQEDSAVYLCASSKTGANEKLFFGSGTQLSVL.

Here the CDR3 reads CASSHGTSGRFYEQYF. CDR3 DNA sequence: TGTGCCAGCAGCCACGGGACTAGCGGGAGGTTCTACGAGCAGTACTTC. The chain couples TRBV3-1 (or the pseudogene TRBV3-2) to TRBJ2-7; 15 nucleotides align to TRBD2. From germline, CDR1 is LGHDT and CDR2 YNNKEL (reference sequence). J gave up 3 bases and V 3 bases, and 3 bases lay outside the gene matches. The CDR3 has 16 amino acids.

The chain joins TRBV11-2 to TRBJ2-5; D not certain. Trimming removed 0 bases from V and 5 bases from J, with 4 bases in between. Germline V gene data show CDR1 as SGHAT and CDR2 as FQNNGV. This CDR3 has 12 residues. The CDR3 loop is CASSLDGETQYF. CDR3 in DNA: TGTGCCAGCAGCTTAGACGGGGAGACCCAGTACTTC.

The V call is TRBV2, the J call TRBJ1-1; perhaps TRBD1 as D (6 bases). Trimming stripped 8 bases from V and 4 bases from J, with 17 bases between. Germline CDR1 reads SNHLY; CDR2 reads FYNNEI. This CDR3 contains 14 residues. The CDR3 region is CASGGIAGATEAFF. In DNA form, the CDR3 reads TGTGCCAGCGGGGGAATTGCAGGGGCCACTGAAGCTTTCTTT.

This chain links TRBV10-3 with TRBJ2-3; D may be TRBD2 (6 bases). Germline values: CDR1 ENHRY, CDR2 SYGVKD. The CDR3 spans 13 residues. V lost 11 bases to trimming and J lost 4 bases, with 16 bases between them. CDR3 in DNA: TGTGCCGTACAACGGGGGAAGGCAGATACGCAGTATTTT. Its translation is CAVQRGKADTQYF.

The chain is built from TRBV19 and TRBJ1-2, with a tentative D call TRBD1 (5 bases). The CDR3 covers 12 residues. CDR1 and CDR2 from the germline V gene are LNHDA and SQIVND (reference sequence). Trimming pared 5 bases from V and 3 bases from J, leaving 7 bases between. The CDR3 region is CASSQGHYGYTF. Written as DNA, the CDR3 is TGTGCCAGTAGTCAGGGCCACTATGGCTACACCTTC.

The chain has TRBV3-1 (or the pseudogene TRBV3-2) and TRBJ2-7; the match to TRBD1 covers 7 bases. This CDR3 contains 15 residues. The germline gives CDR1 LGHDT, CDR2 YNNKEL (reference sequence). With V trimmed by 0 bases and J by 6 bases, 8 bases remained unmatched. CDR3 residues: CASSQEGYRGSEQYF. The CDR3 nucleotides read TGTGCCAGCAGCCAAGAGGGTTACAGGGGCTCCGAGCAGTACTTC.

The J gene is TRBJ2-7, the V gene TRBV24-1; D is ambiguous. CDR3 length equals 16 residues. With 1 base removed from V and 1 base from J, the gap between germline ends came to 13 bases. Germline lookup yields CDR1 KGHDR and CDR2 SFDVKD. This chain's CDR3 is CATSDFGPGLSYEQYF. CDR3 in DNA: TGTGCCACCAGTGATTTTGGGCCAGGTTTGTCCTACGAGCAGTACTTC.

This clone was detected once. This rearrangement joins TRBV7-2 to TRBJ2-5; possibly TRBD2 for D (6 bases). In germline, CDR1 is SGHTA, CDR2 FQGNSA. V was cut by 2 bases and J by 5 bases, with 15 bases left in between. CDR3 length: 15 amino acids. The DNA of the CDR3 is TGTGCCAGCAGCTTACAGCGTGGGGCGGGGGAGACCCAGTACTTC. As protein: CASSLQRGAGETQYF.

As DNA, the CDR3 is TGTGCCAGCAGCTCTCGGGGACAGACCCTTGGGGAAAAACTGTTTTTT. As protein: CASSSRGQTLGEKLFF. The chain employs TRBV7-2 and TRBJ1-4, with 7 nucleotides matching TRBD1. This CDR3 comprises 16 residues. Germline V lookup: CDR1 SGHTA, CDR2 FQGNSA. The ends lost 4 bases at V and 8 bases at J; junction bases unmatched: 13.

The chain is built from TRBV7-2 and TRBJ2-5; TRBD2 matches 12 bases. This CDR3 spans 17 amino acids. Germline V gene data show CDR1 as SGHTA and CDR2 as FQGNSA. The junction had 8 bases not matched to a gene; V was cut back by 5 bases and J by 1 base. The DNA of the CDR3 is TGTGCCAGCAGCATTCGCCCGACTAGCGGGGGCCAAGAGACCCAGTACTTC. Residues: CASSIRPTSGGQETQYF.

The chain uses TRBV6-6 and TRBJ2-2; 8 nucleotides agree with TRBD2. J lost 7 bases, V lost 2 bases, and 6 bases had no gene match. Germline V gene lookup returns CDR1 MNHNY and CDR2 SVGAGI (reference sequence). CDR3 length: 15 residues. The CDR3 DNA reads TGTGCCAGCAGTTACCGTGCGGGGGGAGGCGGGGAGCTGTTTTTT. Its protein is CASSYRAGGGGELFF.

The chain's CDR3 is CASYRGTGELFF. DNA for the CDR3: TGTGCCAGCTACAGGGGCACCGGGGAGCTGTTTTTT. The gene calls are TRBV12-3 or TRBV12-4 and TRBJ2-2, with 7 bases matching TRBD1. V lost 8 bases to trimming and J lost 4 bases; unmatched junction nucleotides: 1. The CDR3 has 12 residues.